This T cell receptor beta chain was sequenced in a study of shared clonotypes between healthy human individuals. Study-level background: Participating donors consisted of two women and a few men aged 18 to 49.

Trimming shortened V by 3 bases and J by 10 bases, and 9 bases separated the two germline ends. Germline-derived CDR1 and CDR2 are KGHSH and LQKENI. The CDR3 has 11 amino acids. Deep-level settings were used for running the assay. Clones were read by immunoSEQ multiplex PCR, and TCRdb kept only the in-frame ones, dropping some. The sample has roughly 1,500,000 clones; about 98.5% are singletons. The receptor was derived from a young man in good health. Sequencing used naive CD4+ T cells sorted from blood. Noted subset: CD45RA+ positively selected. The chain carries TRBV18 and TRBJ1-1; D uncertain. In nucleotides, the CDR3 is TGTGCCAGCTCACCGGGAGAAGTAGCTTTCTTT. This sequence encodes CASSPGEVAFF.